One and the same sample provided the 30 T cell receptor beta chains below, sequenced in a study of shared clonotypes between healthy human individuals. The table came from immunoSEQ multiplex PCR; TCRdb's copy has only in-frame clones and leaves some out. The sample holds around 560,000 clones, around 95% seen once. The naive CD8 fraction comprised CD45RO-negative cells positively selected for CCR7 and excluded terminally differentiated effector memory CD45RA+ cells. The sample was naive CD8+ T cells sorted from blood. The receptor set was obtained from a woman in her 30s in good health.

The chain employs TRBV19 and TRBJ1-1; 11 nucleotides match TRBD1. With V trimmed by 0 bases and J by 2 bases, 5 bases remained unmatched. This CDR3 spans 17 amino acids. Per germline, CDR1 LNHDA and CDR2 SQIVND (reference sequence). The CDR3 loop reads CASSIDGQGARNTEAFF. Here the CDR3 DNA reads TGTGCCAGTAGTATAGACGGACAGGGGGCGCGAAACACTGAAGCTTTCTTT.

This chain uses TRBV15 with TRBJ2-7; D is tentatively TRBD1 or TRBD2 (5 bases each). Trimming took off 9 bases at V and 4 bases at J, with 10 bases between the two ends. The V gene's germline CDR1 is LNHNV and CDR2 YYDKDF (reference sequence). The CDR3 length is 11 residues. The CDR3 nucleotides read TGTGCCACAAGCGAGGGGTACGAGCAGTACTTC. Translation: CATSEGYEQYF.

The chain uses TRBV5-1 and TRBJ2-2; no definite D call. Germline V gene lookup returns CDR1 SGHRS and CDR2 YFSETQ. The CDR3 spans 11 residues. V lost 4 bases and J 6 bases, leaving 4 bases between the germline ends. The DNA for the CDR3 is TGCGCCAGCAGCGGCCCCGGGGAGCTGTTTTTT. It encodes CASSGPGELFF.

This CDR3 reads CASSTAHEQYF. As DNA, the CDR3 is TGTGCCAGCAGCACAGCACACGAGCAGTACTTC. The rearrangement links TRBV5-4 to TRBJ2-7, with D unresolved. Trimming stripped 4 bases from V and 5 bases from J, with 7 bases between. The germline V gene has CDR1 SGHNT and CDR2 YYREEE (reference sequence). The CDR3 sequence is 11 residues long.

This clone was detected only once. This rearrangement joins TRBV11-2 to TRBJ2-1, with 7 nucleotides matching TRBD1. The CDR3 has 14 residues. J lost 0 bases, V lost 5 bases, and 1 base had no gene match. Germline V gene sequence: CDR1 SGHAT, CDR2 FQNNGV. The CDR3 loop is CASSEGASYNEQFF. The DNA for the CDR3 is TGTGCCAGCAGCGAGGGGGCCTCCTACAATGAGCAGTTCTTC.

The CDR3 protein is CASSYSLITDTQYF. The DNA of the CDR3 is TGTGCCAGCAGTTACTCGCTAATCACAGATACGCAGTATTTT. The chain recombines TRBV6-5 with TRBJ2-3; D is ambiguous. Germline loops: CDR1 MNHEY, CDR2 SVGAGI. With 0 bases removed from V and 2 bases from J, the gap between germline ends came to 6 bases. The CDR3 runs 14 residues.

This clone was seen just once. The chain recombines TRBV7-9 with TRBJ1-5; D remains unclear. This CDR3 comprises 14 residues. V was clipped by 1 base and J by 2 bases, with 6 bases between them. Germline V gene data show CDR1 as SEHNR and CDR2 as FQNEAQ (reference sequence). CDR3 nucleotide sequence: TGTGCCAGCAGCTTAGTCCCCGGCAATCAGCCCCAGCATTTT. This codes for CASSLVPGNQPQHF.

This chain links TRBV7-3 with TRBJ2-4; no firm D call. Germline V lookup: CDR1 SGHTA, CDR2 FQGTGA. The V end was cut by 8 bases, the J end by 1 base, with 6 bases between. The CDR3 runs to 12 residues. This chain's CDR3 is CASAGAKNIQYF. The CDR3 region has the DNA TGTGCCAGCGCTGGGGCCAAAAACATTCAGTACTTC.

CDR3 protein: CASSSTQREEADTQYF. CDR3 bases: TGTGCCAGCAGTTCGACCCAGCGGGAGGAAGCAGATACGCAGTATTTT. The rearrangement joins TRBV28 to TRBJ2-3, with 9 bases identical to TRBD2. Germline V CDR1 and CDR2: MDHEN, SYDVKM. The V gene end was trimmed by 4 bases and the J gene end by 4 bases; junction bases not matched to a gene: 9. The CDR3 runs 16 residues.

The chain uses TRBV5-4 and TRBJ2-1; the D call may be TRBD1 or TRBD2 (5 bases each). CDR1 SGHNT and CDR2 YYREEE come from the germline V gene (reference sequence). The CDR3 is made up of 11 amino acids. V was pared by 7 bases and J by 10 bases, with 12 bases between. DNA for the CDR3: TGTGCCAGCGGTCGGGGCTGGGAGCAGTTCTTC. Amino acid sequence: CASGRGWEQFF.

This chain links TRBV6-1 with TRBJ1-4; no firm D call. In germline, CDR1 is MNHNS, CDR2 SASEGT. The CDR3 sequence is 16 residues long. V was pared by 2 bases and J by 3 bases, with 13 bases between. The CDR3 sequence is CASSEWVRSPNEKLFF. CDR3 bases: TGTGCCAGCAGTGAATGGGTGAGGAGCCCTAATGAAAAACTGTTTTTT.

This rearrangement joins TRBV9 to TRBJ1-1, with D possibly matching TRBD1 (6 bases). V was clipped by 3 bases and J by 3 bases, with 12 bases between them. The germline gives CDR1 SGDLS, CDR2 YYNGEE. This CDR3 is built from 14 residues. CDR3 residues: CASSATQGYTEAFF. In DNA form, the CDR3 reads TGTGCCAGCAGCGCCACACAGGGATACACTGAAGCTTTCTTT.

V usage is TRBV4-1 and J usage is TRBJ2-7, with D possibly matching TRBD1 (6 bases). The CDR3 runs to 15 residues. Germline values: CDR1 MGHRA, CDR2 YSYEKL. The V and J ends lost 0 bases and 6 bases respectively, with 15 bases between them. The CDR3 loop reads CASSQDGGTIGEQYF. DNA of the CDR3: TGCGCCAGCAGCCAAGATGGGGGCACCATAGGCGAGCAGTACTTC.

The chain employs TRBV19 and TRBJ2-5; the match to TRBD2 covers 7 bases. This CDR3 region has 13 residues. Germline CDR1 and CDR2: LNHDA and SQIVND (reference sequence). V shed 6 bases, J shed 4 bases, and the junction held 5 bases outside the gene matches. CDR3 sequence: CASSNGGSETQYF. In DNA, the CDR3 is TGTGCCAGTAGCAACGGGGGGTCAGAGACCCAGTACTTC.

This clone was recorded once. The rearrangement links TRBV4-1 to TRBJ2-7; 9 nucleotides align to TRBD2. Germline trimming cut 1 base from V and 3 bases from J; bases unmatched to any gene: 7. This CDR3 is 16 amino acids long. Germline V gene data show CDR1 as MGHRA and CDR2 as YSYEKL. The CDR3 spells CASSQVSAGGVYEQYF. DNA for the CDR3: TGCGCCAGCAGCCAAGTCAGTGCGGGAGGGGTCTACGAGCAGTACTTC.

V gene TRBV13 combines with J gene TRBJ2-5; D is undetermined. The CDR3 has 17 amino acids. The germline CDR1 and CDR2 sequences are PRHDT and FYEKMQ (reference sequence). Trimming stripped 0 bases from V and 4 bases from J, with 18 bases between. The CDR3 nucleotides are TGTGCCAGCAGCTTAGGCCCCCCAGGTCGGATAATAGAGACCCAGTACTTC. Translated, it gives CASSLGPPGRIIETQYF.

The genes are TRBV11-2 and TRBJ2-7; maybe TRBD1 (5 bases). CDR1 SGHAT and CDR2 FQNNGV come from the germline V gene. With 0 bases removed from V and 0 bases from J, the gap between germline ends came to 12 bases. The CDR3 contains 16 residues. The CDR3 DNA sequence: TGTGCCAGCAGCTTAGATACGGCGACAGCCTCCTACGAGCAGTACTTC. Translation: CASSLDTATASYEQYF.

J is TRBJ1-5 and V is TRBV11-2; D ambiguous. CDR1 and CDR2 from the germline V gene are SGHAT and FQNNGV. V dropped 4 bases and J dropped 4 bases, with 2 bases sitting between them. CDR3 length: 11 amino acids. The CDR3 DNA reads as TGTGCCAGCAGCTCAAATCAGCCCCAGCATTTT. Its translation: CASSSNQPQHF. The whole variable domain, filled in from reference TRBV11-2 and TRBJ1-5, reads EAGVAQSPRYKIIEKRQSVAFWCNPISGHATLYWYQQILGQGPKLLIQFQNNGVVDDSQLPKDRFSAERLKGVDSTLKIQPAKLEDSAVYLCASSSNQPQHFGDGTRLSIL.

V is TRBV19 and J is TRBJ2-7; TRBD2 might be the D (6 bases). Per germline, CDR1 LNHDA and CDR2 SQIVND (reference sequence). The CDR3 has 13 residues. The ends were cut back, 2 bases at V and 6 bases at J, with 11 bases in the middle. CDR3 loop: CASSILVGGEQYF. In nucleotides, the CDR3 is TGTGCCAGTAGTATACTGGTCGGGGGCGAGCAGTACTTC.

This rearrangement joins TRBV27 to TRBJ2-7; D is undetermined. The CDR3 is made up of 16 amino acids. Germline CDR1 MNHEY, CDR2 SMNVEV (reference sequence). The ends were cut back, 2 bases at V and 6 bases at J, with 20 bases in the middle. The CDR3 loop reads CASSLGPGGQLREQYF. Here the CDR3 DNA reads TGTGCCAGCAGTTTAGGGCCCGGTGGGCAGCTTCGCGAGCAGTACTTC.

The CDR3 protein is CASSFEAGVSYEQYF. The CDR3 coding sequence is TGTGCCAGCAGTTTTGAAGCGGGAGTATCCTACGAGCAGTACTTC. The V and J genes are TRBV28 and TRBJ2-7, with 8 positions matching TRBD2. CDR1 and CDR2 from the germline V gene are MDHEN and SYDVKM. With 3 bases clipped from V and 1 base from J, the junction kept 5 bases outside the gene matches. CDR3 length: 15 amino acids.

The chain employs TRBV29-1 and TRBJ1-2; D is perhaps TRBD1 (6 bases). V was trimmed by 5 bases and J by 8 bases, leaving 15 bases between them. The germline CDR1 and CDR2 sequences are SQVTM and ANQGSEA. The CDR3 has 12 amino acids. DNA of the CDR3: TGCAGCGTTCCAGGGGAGTTTCAGGGCTACACCTTC. It specifies CSVPGEFQGYTF. Together with reference TRBV29-1 and TRBJ1-2, the CDR3 gives the full variable domain: SAVISQKPSRDICQRGTSLTIQCQVDSQVTMMFWYRQQPGQSLTLIATANQGSEATYESGFVIDKFPISRPNLTFSTLTVSNMSPEDSSIYLCSVPGEFQGYTFGSGTRLTVV.

Notes on this clone: Other DNA sequences from this sample encode an identical CDR3 as well. The gene calls are TRBV25-1 and TRBJ1-1; D call uncertain. CDR1 and CDR2 (germline): MGHDK, SYGVNS. This CDR3 has 13 residues. Trimming took 2 bases from V and 1 from J, leaving 5 bases between them. The CDR3 reads CASSEGQNTEAFF. DNA for the CDR3: TGTGCCAGCAGTGAAGGGCAGAACACTGAAGCTTTCTTT. Drawing the rest from reference TRBV25-1 and TRBJ1-1, the complete variable domain is EADIYQTPRYLVIGTGKKITLECSQTMGHDKMYWYQQDPGMELHLIHYSYGVNSTEKGDLSSESTVSRIRTEHFPLTLESARPSHTSQYLCASSEGQNTEAFFGQGTRLTVV.

This clone has just one count. V and J are TRBV2 and TRBJ2-7, with 10 bases aligning to TRBD2. Losses at the gene ends were 6 bases for V and 1 base for J; bases not matched to a gene: 3. The CDR3 totals 14 residues. Germline V gene data show CDR1 as SNHLY and CDR2 as FYNNEI. For the CDR3, the DNA is TGTGCCAGCAGACTACTAGCGGGGTCCTACGAGCAGTACTTC. It specifies CASRLLAGSYEQYF. The entire variable domain, with the rest obtained from reference TRBV2 and TRBJ2-7, is as follows: EPEVTQTPSHQVTQMGQEVILRCVPISNHLYFYWYRQILGQKVEFLVSFYNNEISEKSEIFDDQFSVERPDGSNFTLKIRSTKLEDSAMYFCASRLLAGSYEQYFGPGTRLTVT.

About this clone: Additional DNA sequences in this sample encode the identical CDR3. The genes are TRBV4-1 and TRBJ2-7, with D unresolved. V shed 1 base and J shed 1 base, with 5 bases lying between them. Germline-derived CDR1 and CDR2 are MGHRA and YSYEKL. There are 13 residues in the CDR3. The CDR3 loop reads CASSQGRSYEQYF. DNA of the CDR3: TGCGCCAGCAGCCAAGGGCGGTCCTACGAGCAGTACTTC.

This clone was observed once. This chain uses TRBV7-9 with TRBJ2-2; 8 bases match TRBD2. Germline V gives CDR1 SEHNR, CDR2 FQNEAQ (reference sequence). This CDR3 spans 16 amino acids. After removal of 1 base from V and 6 bases from J, the junction contained 7 bases not matched to a gene. CDR3 in DNA: TGTGCCAGCAGCTTAGAACTGGGACTAGGTCCCGGGGAGCTGTTTTTT. This translates into CASSLELGLGPGELFF.

V gene TRBV27 combines with J gene TRBJ2-7; D may be TRBD2 (5 bases). This CDR3 has 15 amino acids. Germline CDR1 and CDR2: MNHEY and SMNVEV (reference sequence). V was clipped by 0 bases and J by 1 base, with 10 bases between them. The CDR3 protein is CASSLSSSRSYEQYF. The CDR3 bases are TGTGCCAGCAGTTTATCTTCTAGCAGATCCTACGAGCAGTACTTC.

This chain joins TRBV5-6 and TRBJ2-5; D not resolved. The CDR3 consists of 14 residues. CDR1 and CDR2 (germline): SGHDT, YYEEEE. The V and J ends lost 0 bases and 5 bases respectively, with 11 bases between them. The CDR3 coding sequence is TGTGCCAGCAGCTTGGTGCGAGACTGGGAGACCCAGTACTTC. As protein: CASSLVRDWETQYF.

This chain connects TRBV5-8 to TRBJ1-1, with a possible D match to TRBD1 (5 bases). There are 13 residues in the CDR3. V was pared by 3 bases and J by 3 bases, with 9 bases between. CDR1 and CDR2 (germline): SGHTS, YDEGEE. For the CDR3, the DNA is TGTGCCAGCAGCTCGGGGCAAGACACTGAAGCTTTCTTT. This translates into CASSSGQDTEAFF.

The rearrangement links TRBV5-1 to TRBJ2-7; the D gene is possibly TRBD2 (6 bases). The length of the CDR3 is 13 residues. V was trimmed by 1 base and J by 5 bases, leaving 10 bases between them. Germline lookup yields CDR1 SGHRS and CDR2 YFSETQ. The CDR3 reads CASSLIPGDEQYF. Written as DNA, the CDR3 is TGCGCCAGCAGCTTGATCCCGGGAGACGAGCAGTACTTC.